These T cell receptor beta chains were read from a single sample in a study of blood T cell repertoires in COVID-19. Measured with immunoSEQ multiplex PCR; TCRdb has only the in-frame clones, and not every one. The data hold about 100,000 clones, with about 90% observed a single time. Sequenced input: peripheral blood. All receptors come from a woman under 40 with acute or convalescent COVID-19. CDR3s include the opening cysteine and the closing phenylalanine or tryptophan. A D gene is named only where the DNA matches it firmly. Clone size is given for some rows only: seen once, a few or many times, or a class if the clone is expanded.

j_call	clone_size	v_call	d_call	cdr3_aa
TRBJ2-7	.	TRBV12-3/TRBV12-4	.	CASSFLFEQYF
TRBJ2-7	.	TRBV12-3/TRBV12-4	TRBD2	CASSWTRSNEQYF
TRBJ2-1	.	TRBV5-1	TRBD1	CASSPFAGGIVNEQFF
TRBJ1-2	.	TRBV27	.	CASSLSRAGYGYTF
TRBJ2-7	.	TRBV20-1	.	CSAYSLYEQYF
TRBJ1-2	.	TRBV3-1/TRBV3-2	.	CASSQQGYGYTF
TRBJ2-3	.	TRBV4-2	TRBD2	CASSQERGGLDTQYF
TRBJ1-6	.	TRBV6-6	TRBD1	CASTRDRGNNSPLHF
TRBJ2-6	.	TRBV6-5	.	CASRGWGANVLTF
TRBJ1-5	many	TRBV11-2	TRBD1	CASSLGDRGLGQPQHF
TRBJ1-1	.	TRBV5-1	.	CASRTDPRTEAFF
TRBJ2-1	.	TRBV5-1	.	CASSLTVGADEQFF
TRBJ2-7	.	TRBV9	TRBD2	CASSVLPGGTAEQYF
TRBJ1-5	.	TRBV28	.	CASSLSDQPQHF
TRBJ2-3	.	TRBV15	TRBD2	CATSLAGGPDTQYF
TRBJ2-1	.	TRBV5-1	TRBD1	CASSLAGQGVYNEQFF
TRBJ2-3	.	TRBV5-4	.	CASSLSGGDTQYF
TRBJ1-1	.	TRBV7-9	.	CASSPPGDTEAFF
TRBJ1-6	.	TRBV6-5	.	CASSYGRVNSPLHF
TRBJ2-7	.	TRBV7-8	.	CASSLRGFEYEQYF
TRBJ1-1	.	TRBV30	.	CAWSWEGPTFF
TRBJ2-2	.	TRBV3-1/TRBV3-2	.	CASSYAQVGPVTGELFF
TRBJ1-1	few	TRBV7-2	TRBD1	CASSSGQGKTEAFF
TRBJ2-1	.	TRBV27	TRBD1	CASRRTGGWDEQFF
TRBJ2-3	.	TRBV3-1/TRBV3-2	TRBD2	CASSQDGLAGPTDTQYF
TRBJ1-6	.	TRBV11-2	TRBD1	CASSLYGTGNSPLHF
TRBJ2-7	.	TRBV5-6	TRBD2	CASSPTRLAGGAYEQYF
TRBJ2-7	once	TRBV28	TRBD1	CASFGQGEGEQYF
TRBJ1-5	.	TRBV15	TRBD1	CATSTRTGNNQPQHF
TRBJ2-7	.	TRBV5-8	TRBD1	CASSLVEGGLLPYEQYF
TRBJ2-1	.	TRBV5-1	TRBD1	CASSPTGTETYNEQFF
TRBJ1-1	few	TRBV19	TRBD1	CASSIEGLSVSTGSNTEAFF
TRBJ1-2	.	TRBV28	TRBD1	CASSTTGVGHPGYTF
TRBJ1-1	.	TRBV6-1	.	CASSELGQRGTEAFF
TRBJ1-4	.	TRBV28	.	CASSFRVSTNEKLFF
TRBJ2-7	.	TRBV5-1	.	CASSFDSYEQYF
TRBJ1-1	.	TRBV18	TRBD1	CASSPRQGIPANTEAFF
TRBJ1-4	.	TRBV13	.	CASSLRGTNEKLFF
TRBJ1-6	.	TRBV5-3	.	CARRQGLMGESPCRSYNSPLHF
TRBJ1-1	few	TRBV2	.	CASSLKNRGTEAFF
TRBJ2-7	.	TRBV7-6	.	CASSRRDIESYEQYF